The 6 T cell receptor beta chains in this list originate from one sample, sequenced in a study of post-analysis software for immune sequencing data. The study's findings and limits: Five TRBV segments (TRBV5-6, TRBV5-1 and TRBV20-1 among them) occurred more frequently in patients than in controls.

Unique molecular identifiers tagged the TCR beta cDNA libraries. Each CDR3 protein is one row after TCRdb ran MiXCR on the PCR reads. The table records about 560,000 distinct CDR3 sequences, 40% to 50% of them present only once. No antigen has been assigned to these receptors. The source material was blood. These receptors all stem from a girl aged 5 to 17 with multiple sclerosis.

CDR3 bases: TGCAGTGCTGGCGGGACTAGCGGTAACACAGATACGCAGTATTTT. The encoded protein is CSAGGTSGNTDTQYF. The chain carries TRBV20-1 and TRBJ2-3; the match to TRBD2 covers 11 bases. The V and J ends lost 5 bases and 2 bases, in that order; junction bases with no gene match: 6. Germline V CDR1 and CDR2: DFQATT, SNEGSKA (reference sequence). The CDR3 is 15 amino acids.

This clonotype was seen a handful of times. J is TRBJ2-3 and V is TRBV9, with 11 bases lining up with TRBD1. This CDR3 is built from 15 residues. Germline trimming cut 2 bases from V and 4 bases from J; bases unmatched to any gene: 3. The germline V gene has CDR1 SGDLS and CDR2 YYNGEE. The CDR3 region is CASSVGTGGSDTQYF. The CDR3 region has the DNA TGTGCCAGCAGCGTCGGGACAGGGGGATCAGATACGCAGTATTTT.

The J gene is TRBJ2-1, the V gene TRBV10-3; 12 bases agree with TRBD2. The J call may not be correct, given that the DNA end is closer to TRBJ2-7. The CDR3 consists of 14 residues. Per the germline V gene, CDR1 is ENHRY and CDR2 is SYGVKD. The DNA of the CDR3 is TGTGCCATCTCTCCTAGCGGGAGGGATAATGAGCAGTACTTC. This translates into CAISPSGRDNEQYF.

This chain links TRBV5-1 with TRBJ2-1; 10 bases map to TRBD2. This CDR3 comprises 17 residues. The junction had 5 bases not matched to a gene; V was cut back by 0 bases and J by 2 bases. Germline lookup yields CDR1 SGHRS and CDR2 YFSETQ. DNA for the CDR3: TGCGCCAGCAGCTTGGTCACCGGGACTAGCGCCTACAATGAGCAGTTCTTC. Translated, it gives CASSLVTGTSAYNEQFF.

This chain connects TRBV12-3 or TRBV12-4 to TRBJ2-4, with a tentative D call TRBD1 (6 bases). This CDR3 has 16 amino acids. Trimming took off 0 bases at V and 13 bases at J, with 22 bases between the two ends. The CDR3 nucleotides read TGTGCCAGCAGTTTAGCTCGGGACACGTACGTCACCGGGCAGTACTTC. The encoded protein is CASSLARDTYVTGQYF.

This clonotype came up a few times. The rearrangement joins TRBV7-9 to TRBJ2-7; TRBD1 aligns across 9 bases. This CDR3 contains 16 residues. The germline gives CDR1 SEHNR, CDR2 FQNEAQ (reference sequence). With V trimmed by 0 bases and J by 1 base, 4 bases remained unmatched. The chain's CDR3 is CASSLAPDRGSYEQYF. CDR3 bases: TGTGCCAGCAGCTTAGCTCCGGACAGGGGATCCTACGAGCAGTACTTC.